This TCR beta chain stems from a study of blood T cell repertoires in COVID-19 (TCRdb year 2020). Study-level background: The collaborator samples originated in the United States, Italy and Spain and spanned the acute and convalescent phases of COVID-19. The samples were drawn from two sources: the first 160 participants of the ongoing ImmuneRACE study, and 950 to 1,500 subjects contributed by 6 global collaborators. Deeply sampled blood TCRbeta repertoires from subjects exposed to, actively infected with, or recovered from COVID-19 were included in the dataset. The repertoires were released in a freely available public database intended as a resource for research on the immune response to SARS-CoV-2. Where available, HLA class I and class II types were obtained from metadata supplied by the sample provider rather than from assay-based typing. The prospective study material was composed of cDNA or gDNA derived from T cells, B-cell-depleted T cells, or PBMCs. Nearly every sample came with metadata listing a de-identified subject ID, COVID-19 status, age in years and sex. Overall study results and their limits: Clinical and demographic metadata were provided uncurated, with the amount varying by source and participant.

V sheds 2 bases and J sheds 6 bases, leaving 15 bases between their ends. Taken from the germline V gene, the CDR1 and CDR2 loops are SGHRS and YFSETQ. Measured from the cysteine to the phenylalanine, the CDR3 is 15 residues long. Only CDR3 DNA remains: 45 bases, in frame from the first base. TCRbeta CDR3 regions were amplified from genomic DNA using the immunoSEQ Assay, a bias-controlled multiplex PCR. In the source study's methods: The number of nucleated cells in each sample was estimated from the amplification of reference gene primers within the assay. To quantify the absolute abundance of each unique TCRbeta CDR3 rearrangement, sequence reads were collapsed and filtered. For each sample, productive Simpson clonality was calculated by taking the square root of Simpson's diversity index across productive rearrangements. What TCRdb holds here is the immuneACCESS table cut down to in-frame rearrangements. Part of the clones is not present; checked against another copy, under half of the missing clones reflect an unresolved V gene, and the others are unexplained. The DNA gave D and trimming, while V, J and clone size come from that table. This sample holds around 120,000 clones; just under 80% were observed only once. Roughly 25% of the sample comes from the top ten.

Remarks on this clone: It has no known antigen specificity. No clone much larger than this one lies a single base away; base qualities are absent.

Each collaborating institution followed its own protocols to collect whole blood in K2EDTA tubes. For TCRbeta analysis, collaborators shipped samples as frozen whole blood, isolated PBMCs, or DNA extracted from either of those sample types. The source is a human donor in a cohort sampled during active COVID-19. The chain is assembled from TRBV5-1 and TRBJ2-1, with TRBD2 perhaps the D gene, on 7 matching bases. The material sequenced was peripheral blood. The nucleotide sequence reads TGCGCCAGCAGCTTCTCGGGGGGCCTCTCCAATGAGCAGTTCTTC. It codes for CASSFSGGLSNEQFF.